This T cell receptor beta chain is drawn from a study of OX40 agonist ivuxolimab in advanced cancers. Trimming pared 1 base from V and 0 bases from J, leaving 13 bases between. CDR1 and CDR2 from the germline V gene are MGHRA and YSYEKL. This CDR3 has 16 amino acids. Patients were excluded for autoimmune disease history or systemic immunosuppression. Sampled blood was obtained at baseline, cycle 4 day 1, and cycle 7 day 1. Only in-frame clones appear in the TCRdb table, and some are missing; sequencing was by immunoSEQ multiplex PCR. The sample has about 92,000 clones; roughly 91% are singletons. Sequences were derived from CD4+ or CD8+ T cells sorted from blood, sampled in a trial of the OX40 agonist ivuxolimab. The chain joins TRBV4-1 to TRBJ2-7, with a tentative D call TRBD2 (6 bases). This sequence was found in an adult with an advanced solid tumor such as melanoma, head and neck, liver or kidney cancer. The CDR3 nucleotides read TGCGCCAGCAGCCAAGCAGATAGCGGTGGCTCCTACGAGCAGTACTTC. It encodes CASSQADSGGSYEQYF.